Sequencing of this TCR beta chain was carried out in a study of response to subunit inactivated influenza vaccine. Worth noting for this clonotype: Antigen: not known.

TCRdb reprocessed the RT-PCR reads via MiXCR and lists one record per CDR3 protein. The repertoire includes 800,000 to 1,000,000 distinct CDR3 sequences, 21% of them detected once, and about 10% sits in the top ten. Germline assignment: CDR1 DFQATT and CDR2 SNEGSKA (reference sequence). This CDR3 spans 15 amino acids. V was clipped by 3 bases and J by 2 bases, with 14 bases between them. Whole-study results and caveats: The authors proposed limited new T cell recruitment per seasonal influenza vaccination.

The rearrangement uses TRBV20-1 and TRBJ1-5, with D unclear. This receptor was identified in a man over 45 who received an inactivated influenza vaccine. Sequencing was performed on PBMCs from blood, taken roughly 5 days after vaccination. In nucleotides, the CDR3 is TGCAGTGCTAGCCCACCAGCGTTAGGCAATCAGCCCCAGCATTTT. It specifies CSASPPALGNQPQHF.